The present T cell receptor (beta chain) was sequenced within a study of blood T cell repertoires in COVID-19. Profiled with immunoSEQ multiplex PCR; TCRdb holds only in-frame clones, not every one. The data hold 250,000 to 300,000 clones, with 90% to 95% observed a single time. Germline lookup yields CDR1 LNHDA and CDR2 SQIVND (reference sequence). This CDR3 comprises 16 residues. Trimming removed 2 bases from V and 4 bases from J, with 16 bases in between. The chain couples TRBV19 to TRBJ2-3, with TRBD2 as a possible D gene (5 bases). This clonotype was sampled from a woman aged 25 to 45 with COVID-19, enrolled during active disease. The sequenced sample was peripheral blood. The CDR3 protein is CASSISGGNGADTQYF. The CDR3 DNA follows: TGTGCCAGTAGTATATCTGGAGGAAACGGGGCAGATACGCAGTATTTT.